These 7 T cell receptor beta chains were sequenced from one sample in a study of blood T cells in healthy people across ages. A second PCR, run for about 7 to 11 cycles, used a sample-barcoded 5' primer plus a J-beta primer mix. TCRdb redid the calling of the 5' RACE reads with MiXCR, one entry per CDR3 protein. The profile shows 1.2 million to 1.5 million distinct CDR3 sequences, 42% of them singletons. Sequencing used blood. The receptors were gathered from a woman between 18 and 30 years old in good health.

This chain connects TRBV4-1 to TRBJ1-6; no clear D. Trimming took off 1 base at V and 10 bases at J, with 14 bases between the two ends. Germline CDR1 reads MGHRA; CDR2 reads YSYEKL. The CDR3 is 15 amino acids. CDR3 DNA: TGCGCCAGCAGCCAAGTTGATCGACTGGCCTCACCCCTCCACTTT. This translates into CASSQVDRLASPLHF.

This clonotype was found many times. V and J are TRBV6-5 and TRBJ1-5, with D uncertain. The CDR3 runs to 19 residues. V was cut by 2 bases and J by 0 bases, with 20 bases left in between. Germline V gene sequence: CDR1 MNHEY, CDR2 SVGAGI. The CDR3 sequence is CASSYEEGFARYSNQPQHF. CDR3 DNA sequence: TGTGCCAGCAGTTACGAGGAAGGGTTTGCGCGCTATAGCAATCAGCCCCAGCATTTT.

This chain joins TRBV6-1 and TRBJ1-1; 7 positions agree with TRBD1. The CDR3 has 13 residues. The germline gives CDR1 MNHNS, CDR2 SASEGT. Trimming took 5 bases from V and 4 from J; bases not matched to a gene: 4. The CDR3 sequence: CASSTTGSTEAFF. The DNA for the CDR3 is TGTGCCAGCAGTACGACAGGGAGCACTGAAGCTTTCTTT.

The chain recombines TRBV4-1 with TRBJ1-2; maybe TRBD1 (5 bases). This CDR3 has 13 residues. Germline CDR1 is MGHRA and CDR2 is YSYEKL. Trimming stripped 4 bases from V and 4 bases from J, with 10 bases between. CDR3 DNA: TGCGCCAGCAGCCCCAGGGACGCCTATGGCTACACCTTC. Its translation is CASSPRDAYGYTF.

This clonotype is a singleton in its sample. In nucleotides, the CDR3 is TGTGCCAGCAGAACCCTAGCGGGAGAACACACCGGGGAGCTGTTTTTT. This sequence encodes CASRTLAGEHTGELFF. The chain links TRBV6-2 or TRBV6-3 to TRBJ2-2, with 10 positions matching TRBD2. This CDR3 has 16 amino acids. The V and J ends lost 6 bases and 3 bases, in that order; junction bases with no gene match: 7. CDR1 and CDR2 from the germline V gene are MNHEY and SVGEGT.

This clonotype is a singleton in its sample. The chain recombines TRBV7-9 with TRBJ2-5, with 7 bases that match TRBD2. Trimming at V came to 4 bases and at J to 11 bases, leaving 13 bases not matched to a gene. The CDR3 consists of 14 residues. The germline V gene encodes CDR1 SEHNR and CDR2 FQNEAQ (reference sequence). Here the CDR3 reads CASSSGRELGEQYF. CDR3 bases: TGTGCCAGCAGCTCCGGGCGGGAGCTGGGTGAGCAGTACTTC. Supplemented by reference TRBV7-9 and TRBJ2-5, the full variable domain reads DTGVSQNPRHKITKRGQNVTFRCDPISEHNRLYWYRQTLGQGPEFLTYFQNEAQLEKSRLLSDRFSAERPKGSFSTLEIQRTEQGDSAMYLCASSSGRELGEQYFGPGTRLLVL.

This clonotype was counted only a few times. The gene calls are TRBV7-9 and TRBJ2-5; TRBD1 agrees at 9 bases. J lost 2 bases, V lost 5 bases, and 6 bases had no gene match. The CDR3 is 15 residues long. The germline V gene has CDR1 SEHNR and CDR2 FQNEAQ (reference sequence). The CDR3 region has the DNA TGTGCCAGCAGCAGCGGGACAGGGATACAAGAGACCCAGTACTTC. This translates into CASSSGTGIQETQYF.